Shown below are 16 T cell receptor beta chains from a single sample sequenced in a study of cytomegalovirus exposure and HLA in healthy donors. Sequenced by immunoSEQ multiplex PCR; TCRdb stores in-frame clones only, minus some. The repertoire holds almost 200,000 clones, with about 81% as singletons. Sequenced: PBMCs. Receptor source: a woman between 25 and 40 years old in good health and CMV-seronegative.

This clone appeared a few times. This chain connects TRBV27 to TRBJ2-1; 7 nucleotides match TRBD2. Trimming removed 5 bases from V and 9 bases from J; junction bases left unmatched: 7. The CDR3 covers 13 residues. Germline assignment: CDR1 MNHEY and CDR2 SMNVEV (reference sequence). As DNA, the CDR3 is TGTGCCAGCAGTCGCGGGAGTCAGAGTGAGCAGTTCTTC. Its translation: CASSRGSQSEQFF.

The rearrangement uses TRBV10-3 and TRBJ2-2; TRBD2 agrees at 10 bases. The CDR3 is 16 amino acids. Trimming removed 5 bases from V and 1 base from J; junction bases left unmatched: 4. Germline loops: CDR1 ENHRY, CDR2 SYGVKD. The CDR3 DNA is TGTGCCATCAGTCCTAGCGGGAGAGTGAACACCGGGGAGCTGTTTTTT. It yields the protein CAISPSGRVNTGELFF.

V usage is TRBV19 and J usage is TRBJ1-1, with 10 bases identical to TRBD1. The junction had 11 bases not matched to a gene; V was cut back by 7 bases and J by 0 bases. Germline V lookup: CDR1 LNHDA, CDR2 SQIVND (reference sequence). The CDR3 totals 17 residues. The CDR3 DNA reads as TGTGCCAGTACCGGGACAGGGGAATTTAGGGTGAACACTGAAGCTTTCTTT. Amino acid sequence: CASTGTGEFRVNTEAFF.

This rearrangement joins TRBV19 to TRBJ1-4, with 7 bases identical to TRBD1. Per germline, CDR1 LNHDA and CDR2 SQIVND (reference sequence). The J segment lost 4 bases and the V segment lost 1 base, leaving 6 bases of the junction unmatched. This CDR3 comprises 16 residues. For the CDR3, the DNA is TGTGCCAGTAGTATAGGGATCCGACAGGGTAATGAAAAACTGTTTTTT. It codes for CASSIGIRQGNEKLFF.

The V and J genes are TRBV6-1 and TRBJ2-2; TRBD1 is a possible D gene (6 bases). This CDR3 region has 15 residues. V lost 5 bases, J lost 5 bases, and 15 bases lay in between. Germline V gene lookup returns CDR1 MNHNS and CDR2 SASEGT. The CDR3, as DNA: TGTGCCAGCAGTCTCCATACAGGGACAACCGGGGAGCTGTTTTTT. Translating it yields CASSLHTGTTGELFF.

V gene TRBV5-1 combines with J gene TRBJ2-7; 8 bases are a match to TRBD1. V trimming: 4 bases; J trimming: 3 bases; junction bases outside the gene matches: 3. Germline loops: CDR1 SGHRS, CDR2 YFSETQ. This CDR3 has 13 amino acids. CDR3 residues: CASSSTGGYEQYF. DNA for the CDR3: TGCGCCAGCAGCAGTACAGGGGGCTACGAGCAGTACTTC.

V usage is TRBV5-4 and J usage is TRBJ2-1; D possibly corresponds to TRBD2 (5 bases). V lost 3 bases to trimming and J lost 9 bases, with 13 bases between them. This CDR3 comprises 13 residues. The V gene's germline CDR1 is SGHNT and CDR2 YYREEE (reference sequence). CDR3 sequence reads: CASSSFSGTEQFF. The CDR3 DNA follows: TGTGCCAGCAGCTCTTTTTCGGGAACTGAGCAGTTCTTC.

The chain combines TRBV12-5 with TRBJ2-3; TRBD1 might be the D (5 bases). V was shortened by 6 bases and J by 0 bases, with 10 bases between the two germline ends. Germline V gene sequence: CDR1 LGHNT, CDR2 FRNRAP. The CDR3 has 14 residues. The DNA of the CDR3 is TGTGCTAGTGGGCAGGGTGAAAGCACAGATACGCAGTATTTT. Protein: CASGQGESTDTQYF.

The chain carries TRBV28 and TRBJ1-2; D may be TRBD1 (6 bases). The CDR3 length is 15 residues. V was pared by 5 bases and J by 8 bases, with 21 bases between. The V gene's germline CDR1 is MDHEN and CDR2 SYDVKM. The CDR3 nucleotides are TGTGCCAGCAGTCTAGAGGGCGGGGGCGCTTGGGGCTACACCTTC. This translates into CASSLEGGGAWGYTF.

This chain connects TRBV9 to TRBJ2-7; 10 positions agree with TRBD1. Germline lookup yields CDR1 SGDLS and CDR2 YYNGEE. V lost 0 bases to trimming and J lost 5 bases; unmatched junction nucleotides: 5. This CDR3 has 15 residues. DNA of the CDR3: TGTGCCAGCAGCGTAGGGACAGGGGGATGGAACGAGCAGTACTTC. Residues: CASSVGTGGWNEQYF.

This clone has a single count. J is TRBJ2-3 and V is TRBV2, with TRBD2 matching over 13 bases. V was clipped by 0 bases and J by 4 bases; unmatched bases: 10. Germline CDR1 and CDR2: SNHLY and FYNNEI. There are 19 residues in the CDR3. The CDR3 loop is CASSEAPLGLAGMADTQYF. In DNA, the CDR3 is TGTGCCAGCAGTGAAGCCCCCTTGGGACTAGCGGGAATGGCAGATACGCAGTATTTT.

The gene calls are TRBV5-1 and TRBJ1-5; no reliable D call. The V gene lost 0 bases and the J gene lost 0 bases, with 7 bases spanning the gap. The CDR3 extends over 15 amino acids. CDR1 is SGHRS and CDR2 is YFSETQ in the germline V gene. Here the CDR3 DNA reads TGCGCCAGCAGCTTGGCCTATGGTAGCAATCAGCCCCAGCATTTT. Its translation: CASSLAYGSNQPQHF.

V usage is TRBV30 and J usage is TRBJ1-1; D is possibly TRBD1 (6 bases). This CDR3 region has 14 residues. Trimming removed 3 bases from V and 0 bases from J, with 11 bases in between. From germline, CDR1 is GTSNPN and CDR2 SVGIG (reference sequence). CDR3 DNA: TGTGCCTGGAGCGCGGACAGAATGAACACTGAAGCTTTCTTT. Translation: CAWSADRMNTEAFF.

The gene calls are TRBV7-2 and TRBJ1-5; 7 nucleotides match TRBD1. CDR1 SGHTA and CDR2 FQGNSA come from the germline V gene. The length of the CDR3 is 15 residues. V dropped 5 bases and J dropped 5; count of bases not matched to a gene: 9. Written as DNA, the CDR3 is TGTGCCAGCAGCCCCTGGGGGACAGATCATCAGCCCCAGCATTTT. As protein: CASSPWGTDHQPQHF.

The chain combines TRBV30 with TRBJ1-2, with 7 bases lining up with TRBD1. CDR3 size: 15 residues. Germline V gene sequence: CDR1 GTSNPN, CDR2 SVGIG (reference sequence). The trim removed 3 bases at V and 1 base at J, leaving 8 bases unmatched. The CDR3 bases are TGTGCCTGGAGCAGACAGGGAAACCTTAACTATGGCTACACCTTC. This translates into CAWSRQGNLNYGYTF. The full variable domain, in which reference TRBV30 and TRBJ1-2 provide the parts outside the CDR3, is SQTIHQWPATLVQPVGSPLSLECTVEGTSNPNLYWYRQAAGRGLQLLFYSVGIGQISSEVPQNLSASRPQDRQFILSSKKLLLSDSGFYLCAWSRQGNLNYGYTFGSGTRLTVV.

The chain combines TRBV4-1 with TRBJ1-1; TRBD1 aligns across 11 bases. The germline V gene encodes CDR1 MGHRA and CDR2 YSYEKL. Losses at the gene ends were 3 bases for V and 4 bases for J; bases not matched to a gene: 4. The CDR3 runs to 15 residues. The CDR3 region has the DNA TGCGCCAGCAGCCAGTGGGACAGGGGGAGCACTGAAGCTTTCTTT. It is translated as CASSQWDRGSTEAFF.